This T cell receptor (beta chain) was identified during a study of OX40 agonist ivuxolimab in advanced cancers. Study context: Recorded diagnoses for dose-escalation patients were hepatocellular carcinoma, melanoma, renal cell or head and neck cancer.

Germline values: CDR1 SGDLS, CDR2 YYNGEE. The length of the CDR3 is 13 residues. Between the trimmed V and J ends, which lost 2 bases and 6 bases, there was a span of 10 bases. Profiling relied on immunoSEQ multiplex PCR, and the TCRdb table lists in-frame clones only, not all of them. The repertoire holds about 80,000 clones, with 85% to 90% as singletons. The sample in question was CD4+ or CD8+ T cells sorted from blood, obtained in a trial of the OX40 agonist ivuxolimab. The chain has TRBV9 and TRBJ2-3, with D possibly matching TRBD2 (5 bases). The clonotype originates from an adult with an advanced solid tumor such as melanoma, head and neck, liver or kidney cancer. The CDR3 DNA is TGTGCCAGCAGCGTGGACTTTCGGGATACGCAGTATTTT. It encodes CASSVDFRDTQYF.